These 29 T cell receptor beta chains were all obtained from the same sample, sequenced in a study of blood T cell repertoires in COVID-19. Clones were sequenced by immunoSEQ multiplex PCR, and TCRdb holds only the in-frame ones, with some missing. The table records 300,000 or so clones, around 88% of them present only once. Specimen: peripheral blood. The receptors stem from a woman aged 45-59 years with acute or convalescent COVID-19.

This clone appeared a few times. The CDR3 loop is CASSSGHKTQYF. DNA for the CDR3: TGTGCCAGCAGTTCTGGTCACAAGACCCAGTACTTC. The chain links TRBV6-2 or TRBV6-3 to TRBJ2-5, with no clear D. This CDR3 has 12 amino acids. Deletions cut 4 bases from V and 6 bases from J, with 9 bases between. In germline, CDR1 is MNHEY, CDR2 SVGEGT.

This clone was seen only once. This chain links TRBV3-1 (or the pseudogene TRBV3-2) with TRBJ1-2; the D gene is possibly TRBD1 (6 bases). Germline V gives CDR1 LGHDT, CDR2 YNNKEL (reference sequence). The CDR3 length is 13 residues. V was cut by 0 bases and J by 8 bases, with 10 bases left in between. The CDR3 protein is CASSQENRDGYTF. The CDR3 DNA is TGTGCCAGCAGCCAAGAGAACAGGGACGGCTACACCTTC.

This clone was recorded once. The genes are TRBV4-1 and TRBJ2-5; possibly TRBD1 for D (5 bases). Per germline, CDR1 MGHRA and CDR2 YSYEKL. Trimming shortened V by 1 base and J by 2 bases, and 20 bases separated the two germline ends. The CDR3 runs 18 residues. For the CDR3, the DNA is TGCGCCAGCAGCCAAGCTCCCCAGGGCCTGTTCCTTCAAGAGACCCAGTACTTC. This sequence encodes CASSQAPQGLFLQETQYF.

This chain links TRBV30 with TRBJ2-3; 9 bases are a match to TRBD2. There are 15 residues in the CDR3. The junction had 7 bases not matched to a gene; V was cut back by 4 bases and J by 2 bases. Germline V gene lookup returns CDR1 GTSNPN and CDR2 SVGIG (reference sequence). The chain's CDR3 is CAWTNLAGFTDTQYF. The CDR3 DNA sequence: TGTGCCTGGACTAATCTAGCGGGGTTCACAGATACGCAGTATTTT. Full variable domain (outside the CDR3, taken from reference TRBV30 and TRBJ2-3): SQTIHQWPATLVQPVGSPLSLECTVEGTSNPNLYWYRQAAGRGLQLLFYSVGIGQISSEVPQNLSASRPQDRQFILSSKKLLLSDSGFYLCAWTNLAGFTDTQYFGPGTRLTVL.

The CDR3 spells CASRTMTGELFF. CDR3 coding DNA: TGTGCCAGCCGAACTATGACCGGGGAGCTGTTTTTT. The chain combines TRBV7-6 with TRBJ2-2; D unclear. With 8 bases removed from V and 5 bases from J, the gap between germline ends came to 9 bases. Looked up from germline, CDR1 is SGHVS and CDR2 is FNYEAQ. The CDR3 contains 12 residues.

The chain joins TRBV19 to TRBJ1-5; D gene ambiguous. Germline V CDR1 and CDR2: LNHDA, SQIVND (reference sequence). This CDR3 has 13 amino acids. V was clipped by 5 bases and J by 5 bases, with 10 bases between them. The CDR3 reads CASSPERDQPQHF. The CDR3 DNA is TGTGCCAGTAGTCCGGAGAGGGATCAGCCCCAGCATTTT.

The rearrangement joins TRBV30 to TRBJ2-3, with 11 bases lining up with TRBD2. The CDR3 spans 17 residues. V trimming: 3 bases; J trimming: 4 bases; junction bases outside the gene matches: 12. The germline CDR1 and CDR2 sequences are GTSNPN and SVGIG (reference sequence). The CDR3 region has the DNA TGTGCCTGGAGCAAAGGGGGGGGACTAGCGGCCGCAGATACGCAGTATTTT. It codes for CAWSKGGGLAAADTQYF.

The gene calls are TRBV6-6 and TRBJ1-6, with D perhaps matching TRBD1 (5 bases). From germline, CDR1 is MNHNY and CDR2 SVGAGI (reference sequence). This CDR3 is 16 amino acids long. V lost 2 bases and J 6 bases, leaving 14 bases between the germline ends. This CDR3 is CASSYPAGLPNSPLHF. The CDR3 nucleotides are TGTGCCAGCAGTTACCCGGCAGGGCTACCTAATTCACCCCTCCACTTT.

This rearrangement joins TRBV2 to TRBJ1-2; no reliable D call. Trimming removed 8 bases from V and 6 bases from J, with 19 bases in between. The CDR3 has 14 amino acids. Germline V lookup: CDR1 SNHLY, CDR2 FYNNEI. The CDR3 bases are TGTGCCAGCTCGACCCTGGGTGTGAGGGATGGCTACACCTTC. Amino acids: CASSTLGVRDGYTF. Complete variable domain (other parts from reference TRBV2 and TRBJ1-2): EPEVTQTPSHQVTQMGQEVILRCVPISNHLYFYWYRQILGQKVEFLVSFYNNEISEKSEIFDDQFSVERPDGSNFTLKIRSTKLEDSAMYFCASSTLGVRDGYTFGSGTRLTVV.

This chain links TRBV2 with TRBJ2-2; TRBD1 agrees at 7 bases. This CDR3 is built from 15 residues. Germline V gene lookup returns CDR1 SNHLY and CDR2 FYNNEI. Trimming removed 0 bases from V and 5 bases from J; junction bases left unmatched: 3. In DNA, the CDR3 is TGTGCCAGCAGTGAAGCCAACAGGGGAACCGGGGAGCTGTTTTTT. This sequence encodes CASSEANRGTGELFF. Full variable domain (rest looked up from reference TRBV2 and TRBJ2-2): EPEVTQTPSHQVTQMGQEVILRCVPISNHLYFYWYRQILGQKVEFLVSFYNNEISEKSEIFDDQFSVERPDGSNFTLKIRSTKLEDSAMYFCASSEANRGTGELFFGEGSRLTVL.

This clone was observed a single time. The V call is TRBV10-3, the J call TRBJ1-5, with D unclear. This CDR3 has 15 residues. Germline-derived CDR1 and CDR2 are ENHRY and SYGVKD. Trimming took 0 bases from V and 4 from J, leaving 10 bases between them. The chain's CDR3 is CAISESIYTNQPQHF. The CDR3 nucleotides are TGTGCCATCAGTGAGTCGATTTACACAAATCAGCCCCAGCATTTT.

The CDR3 sequence is CASSRSSGGEAFF. In nucleotides, the CDR3 is TGTGCCAGTAGTAGGAGTTCGGGAGGTGAAGCTTTCTTT. This chain joins TRBV19 and TRBJ1-1; D gene unclear. The CDR3 loop spans 13 amino acids. From germline, CDR1 is LNHDA and CDR2 SQIVND (reference sequence). V gave up 4 bases and J gave up 7 bases, with 13 bases separating them. Looking up the rest from reference TRBV19 and TRBJ1-1 gives the full variable domain: DGGITQSPKYLFRKEGQNVTLSCEQNLNHDAMYWYRQDPGQGLRLIYYSQIVNDFQKGDIAEGYSVSREKKESFPLTVTSAQKNPTAFYLCASSRSSGGEAFFGQGTRLTVV.

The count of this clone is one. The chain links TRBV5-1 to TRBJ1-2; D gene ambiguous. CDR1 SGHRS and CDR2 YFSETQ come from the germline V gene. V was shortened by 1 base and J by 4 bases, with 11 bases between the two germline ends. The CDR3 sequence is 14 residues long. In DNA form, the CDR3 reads TGCGCCAGCAGCTTGTCAGGCCAGACCTATGGCTACACCTTC. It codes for CASSLSGQTYGYTF.

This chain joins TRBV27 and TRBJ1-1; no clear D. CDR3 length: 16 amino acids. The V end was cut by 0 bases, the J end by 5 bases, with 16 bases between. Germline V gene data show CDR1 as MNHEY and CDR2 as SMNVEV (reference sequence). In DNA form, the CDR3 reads TGTGCCAGCAGTTTATCCCTTCAGTCCAGGATGACTGAAGCTTTCTTT. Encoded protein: CASSLSLQSRMTEAFF.

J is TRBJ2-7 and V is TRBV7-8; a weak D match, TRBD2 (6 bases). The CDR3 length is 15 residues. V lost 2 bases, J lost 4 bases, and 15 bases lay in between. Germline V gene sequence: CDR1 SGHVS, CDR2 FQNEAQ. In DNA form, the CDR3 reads TGTGCCAGCAGCTTATTGCTGGGGGGTATGTACGAGCAGTACGTC. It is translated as CASSLLLGGMYEQYV.

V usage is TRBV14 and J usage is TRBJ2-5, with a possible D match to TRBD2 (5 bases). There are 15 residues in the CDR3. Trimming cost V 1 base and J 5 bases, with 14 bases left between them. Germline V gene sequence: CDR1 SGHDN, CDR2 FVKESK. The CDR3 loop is CASSQGGRRWETQYF. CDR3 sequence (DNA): TGTGCCAGCAGCCAAGGTGGGAGACGTTGGGAGACCCAGTACTTC.

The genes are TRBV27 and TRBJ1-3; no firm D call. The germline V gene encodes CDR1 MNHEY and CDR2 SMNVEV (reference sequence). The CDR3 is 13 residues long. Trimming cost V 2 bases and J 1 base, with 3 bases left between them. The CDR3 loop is CASSLRSGNTIYF. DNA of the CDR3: TGTGCCAGCAGTTTACGGTCTGGAAACACCATATATTTT.

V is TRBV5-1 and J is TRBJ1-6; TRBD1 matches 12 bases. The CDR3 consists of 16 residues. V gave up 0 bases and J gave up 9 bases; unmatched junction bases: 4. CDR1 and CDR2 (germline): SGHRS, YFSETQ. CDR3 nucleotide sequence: TGCGCCAGCAGCTTGGCCCCGGGACAGGGGGCTTCACCCCTCCACTTT. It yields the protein CASSLAPGQGASPLHF.

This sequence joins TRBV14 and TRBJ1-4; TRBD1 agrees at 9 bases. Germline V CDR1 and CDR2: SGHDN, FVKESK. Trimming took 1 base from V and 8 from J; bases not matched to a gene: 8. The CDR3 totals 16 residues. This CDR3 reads CASSQAGDRVSEKLFF. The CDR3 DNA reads TGTGCCAGCAGCCAAGCCGGGGACAGGGTTTCGGAAAAACTGTTTTTT.

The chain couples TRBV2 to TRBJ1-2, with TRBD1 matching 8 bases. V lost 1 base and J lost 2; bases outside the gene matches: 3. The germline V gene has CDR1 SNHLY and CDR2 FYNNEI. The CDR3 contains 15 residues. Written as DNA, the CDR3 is TGTGCCAGCAGTGAAGATCAGGGGGCGAACTATGGCTACACCTTC. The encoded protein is CASSEDQGANYGYTF.

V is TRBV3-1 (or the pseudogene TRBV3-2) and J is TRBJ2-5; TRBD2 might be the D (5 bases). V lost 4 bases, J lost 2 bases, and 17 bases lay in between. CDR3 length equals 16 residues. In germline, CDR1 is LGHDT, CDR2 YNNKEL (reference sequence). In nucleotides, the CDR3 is TGTGCCAGCAGCCCAGGTGGTCGGGGTCTTCAAGAGACCCAGTACTTC. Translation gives CASSPGGRGLQETQYF.

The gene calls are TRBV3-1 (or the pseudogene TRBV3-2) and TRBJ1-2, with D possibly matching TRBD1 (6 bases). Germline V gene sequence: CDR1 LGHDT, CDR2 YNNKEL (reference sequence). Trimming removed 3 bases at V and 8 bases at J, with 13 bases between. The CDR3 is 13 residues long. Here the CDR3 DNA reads TGTGCCAGCAGCCAGACACAGGGAGGGGGCTACACCTTC. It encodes CASSQTQGGGYTF.

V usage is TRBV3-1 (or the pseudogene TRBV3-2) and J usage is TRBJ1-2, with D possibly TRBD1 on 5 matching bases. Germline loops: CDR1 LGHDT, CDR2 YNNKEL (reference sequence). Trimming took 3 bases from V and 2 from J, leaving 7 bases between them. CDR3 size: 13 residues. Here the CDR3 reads CASSQEGNYGYTF. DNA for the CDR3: TGTGCCAGCAGCCAGGAGGGGAACTATGGCTACACCTTC.

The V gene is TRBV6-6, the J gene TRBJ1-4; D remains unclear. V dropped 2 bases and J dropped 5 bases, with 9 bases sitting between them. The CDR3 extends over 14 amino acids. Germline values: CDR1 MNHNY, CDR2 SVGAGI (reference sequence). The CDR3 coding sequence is TGTGCCAGCAGTTACGGTTATAGAAATGAAAAACTGTTTTTT. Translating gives CASSYGYRNEKLFF.

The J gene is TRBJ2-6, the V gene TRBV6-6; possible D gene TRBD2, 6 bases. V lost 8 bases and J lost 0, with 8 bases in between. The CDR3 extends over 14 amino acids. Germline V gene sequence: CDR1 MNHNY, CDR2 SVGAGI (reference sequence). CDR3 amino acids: CASASASGANVLTF. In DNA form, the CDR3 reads TGTGCCAGCGCTAGCGCCTCTGGGGCCAACGTCCTGACTTTC.

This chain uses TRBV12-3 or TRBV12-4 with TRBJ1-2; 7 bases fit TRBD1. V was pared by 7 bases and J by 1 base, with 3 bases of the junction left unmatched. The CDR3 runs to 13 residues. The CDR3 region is CASTRGLNYGYTF. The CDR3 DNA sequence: TGTGCCAGCACGAGGGGGCTTAACTATGGCTACACCTTC.

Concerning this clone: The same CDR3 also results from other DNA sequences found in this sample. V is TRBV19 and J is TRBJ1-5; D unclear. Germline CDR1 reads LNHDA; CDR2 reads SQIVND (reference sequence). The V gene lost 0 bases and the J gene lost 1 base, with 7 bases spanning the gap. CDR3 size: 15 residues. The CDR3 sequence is CASSIDRASNQPQHF. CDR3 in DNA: TGTGCCAGTAGTATAGATCGAGCGAGCAATCAGCCCCAGCATTTT.

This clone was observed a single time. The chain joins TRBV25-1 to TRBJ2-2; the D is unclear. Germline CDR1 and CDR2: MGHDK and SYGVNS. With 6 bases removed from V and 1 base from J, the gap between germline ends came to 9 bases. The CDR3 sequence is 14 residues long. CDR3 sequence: CASREQMNTGELFF. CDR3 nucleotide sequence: TGTGCCAGCAGGGAACAGATGAACACCGGGGAGCTGTTTTTT.

The CDR3 spells CASSNVSSGNTIYF. The CDR3 DNA is TGTGCTAGTTCAAACGTGAGTTCTGGAAACACCATATATTTT. The chain employs TRBV12-5 and TRBJ1-3; no reliable D call. Germline CDR1 and CDR2: LGHNT and FRNRAP. The ends were cut back, 8 bases at V and 1 base at J, with 12 bases in the middle. This CDR3 comprises 14 residues. Based on the CDR3 plus reference TRBV12-5 and TRBJ1-3, the full variable domain is DARVTQTPRHKVTEMGQEVTMRCQPILGHNTVFWYRQTMMQGLELLAYFRNRAPLDDSGMPKDRFSAEMPDATLATLKIQPSEPRDSAVYFCASSNVSSGNTIYFGEGSWLTVV.